This TCR beta chain emerged from a study of blood T cell repertoires in COVID-19. About the research overall: From the United States, Italy and Spain came samples of acute and convalescent COVID-19. From T cells, B-cell-depleted T cells, or PBMCs came the material, which was cDNA or gDNA.

Per the authors' pipeline: Estimated nucleated cell counts came from reference gene primer amplification. Clones were read by immunoSEQ multiplex PCR, and TCRdb kept only the in-frame ones, dropping some. V, J and clone size are taken as reported in that table, and D and trimming were inferred from the DNA itself. The data show 85,000 to 130,000 clones, over 70% seen once. The junction had 10 bases not matched to a gene; V was cut back by 3 bases and J by 4 bases. The CDR3 is 16 amino acids. Per the germline V gene, CDR1 is KGHDR and CDR2 is SFDVKD. The TCR was taken from a man in his fifties with acute or convalescent COVID-19. The sample consisted of peripheral blood. J is TRBJ2-7 and V is TRBV24-1; 8 bases line up with TRBD2. The chain's CDR3 is CATSDHGVSGGYEQYF. In DNA form, the CDR3 reads TGTGCCACCAGTGATCACGGGGTCAGCGGGGGATACGAGCAGTACTTC.